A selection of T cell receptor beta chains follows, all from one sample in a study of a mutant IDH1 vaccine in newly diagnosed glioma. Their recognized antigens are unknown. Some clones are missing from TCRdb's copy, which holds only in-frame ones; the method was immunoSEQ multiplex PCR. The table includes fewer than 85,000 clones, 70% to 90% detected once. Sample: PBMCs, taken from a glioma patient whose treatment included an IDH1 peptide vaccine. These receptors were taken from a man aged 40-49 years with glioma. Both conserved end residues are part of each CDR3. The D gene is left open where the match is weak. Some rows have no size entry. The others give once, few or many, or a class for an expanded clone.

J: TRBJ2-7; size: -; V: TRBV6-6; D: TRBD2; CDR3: CASTLTSGASYEQYF; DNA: TGTGCCAGCACTTTGACTAGCGGAGCCTCCTACGAGCAGTACTTC
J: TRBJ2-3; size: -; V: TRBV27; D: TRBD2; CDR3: CASRVGSGSRTDTQYF; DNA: TGTGCCAGCAGGGTAGGTAGCGGGAGCCGCACAGATACGCAGTATTTT
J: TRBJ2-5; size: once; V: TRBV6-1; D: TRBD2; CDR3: CASSSTPGLAETQYF; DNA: TGTGCCAGCTCCTCTACCCCGGGACTAGCAGAGACCCAGTACTTC
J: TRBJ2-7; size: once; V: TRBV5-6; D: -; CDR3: CASTQGGLEQYF; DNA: TGTGCCAGCACCCAGGGGGGGCTCGAGCAGTACTTC
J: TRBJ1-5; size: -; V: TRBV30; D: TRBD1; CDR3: CAWSSAGTGGQPQHF; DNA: TGTGCCTGGAGTTCCGCCGGGACAGGGGGGCAGCCCCAGCATTTT
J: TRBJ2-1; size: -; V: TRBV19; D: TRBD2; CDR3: CASSLAGGLYNEQFF; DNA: TGTGCCAGTAGTCTAGCGGGGGGGCTCTACAATGAGCAGTTCTTC
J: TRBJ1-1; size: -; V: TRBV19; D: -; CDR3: CASSIAQGEAFF; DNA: TGTGCCAGTAGTATAGCGCAGGGAGAAGCTTTCTTT
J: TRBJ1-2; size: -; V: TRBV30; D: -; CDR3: CAWSGQHYGYTF; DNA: TGTGCCTGGAGTGGACAGCACTATGGCTACACCTTC
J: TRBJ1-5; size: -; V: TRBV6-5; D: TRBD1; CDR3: CASSSQGVSQPQHF; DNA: TGTGCCAGCAGTTCCCAGGGGGTTAGTCAGCCCCAGCATTTT
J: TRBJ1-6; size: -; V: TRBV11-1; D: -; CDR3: CASSFGQTDNSPLHF; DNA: TGTGCCAGCAGCTTCGGACAGACGGATAATTCACCCCTCCACTTT
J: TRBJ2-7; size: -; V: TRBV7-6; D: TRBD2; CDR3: CASSLGTSGRAESYEQYF; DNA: TGTGCCAGCAGCTTAGGGACTAGCGGGAGGGCCGAATCCTACGAGCAGTACTTC
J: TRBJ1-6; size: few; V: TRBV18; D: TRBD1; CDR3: CASSRRTGDNSPLHF; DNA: TGTGCCAGCTCACGACGGACAGGGGACAATTCACCCCTCCACTTT
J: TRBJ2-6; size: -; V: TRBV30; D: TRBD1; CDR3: CAWSDPGQGMESGANVLTF; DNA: TGTGCCTGGAGTGACCCCGGACAGGGGATGGAGTCTGGGGCCAACGTCCTGACTTTC
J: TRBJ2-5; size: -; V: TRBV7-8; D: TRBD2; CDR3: CASSDKGLAGGETQYF; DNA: TGTGCCAGCAGCGACAAGGGACTAGCGGGGGGAGAGACCCAGTACTTC
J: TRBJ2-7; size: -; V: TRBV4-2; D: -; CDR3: CASSQVGQTYEQYF; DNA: TGTGCCAGCAGCCAAGTAGGCCAAACCTACGAGCAGTACTTC
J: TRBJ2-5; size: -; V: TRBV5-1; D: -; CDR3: CASSLVRQETQYF; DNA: TGCGCCAGCAGCTTGGTCCGGCAGGAGACCCAGTACTTC
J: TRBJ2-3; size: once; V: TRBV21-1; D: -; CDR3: CASSTRLRAGTDTQYF; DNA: TGTGCCAGCAGCACACGCTTACGGGCAGGAACAGATACGCAGTATTTT
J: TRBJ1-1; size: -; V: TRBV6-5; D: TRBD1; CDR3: CASSYSRDRANTEAFF; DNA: TGTGCCAGCAGTTACTCCAGGGACAGGGCGAACACTGAAGCTTTCTTT
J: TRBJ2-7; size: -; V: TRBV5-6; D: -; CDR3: CASSLRNYEQYF; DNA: TGTGCCAGCAGCTTGAGAAACTACGAGCAGTACTTC
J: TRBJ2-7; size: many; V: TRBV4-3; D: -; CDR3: CASSQGAGSSYEQYF; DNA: TGCGCCAGCAGCCAAGGGGCAGGGAGCTCCTACGAGCAGTACTTC
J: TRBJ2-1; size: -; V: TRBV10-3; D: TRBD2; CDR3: CAISGTSGIPYNEQFF; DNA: TGTGCCATCAGTGGGACTAGCGGGATCCCCTACAATGAGCAGTTCTTC
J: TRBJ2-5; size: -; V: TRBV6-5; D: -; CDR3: CASMVRDISGETQYF; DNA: TGTGCCAGCATGGTACGGGACATCTCGGGGGAGACCCAGTACTTC
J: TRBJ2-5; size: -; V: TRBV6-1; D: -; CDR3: CASNGEPQETQYF; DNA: TGTGCCAGCAATGGGGAGCCCCAAGAGACCCAGTACTTC
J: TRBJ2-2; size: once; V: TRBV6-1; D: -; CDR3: CAGTAYTGELFF; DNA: TGTGCCGGCACAGCTTACACCGGGGAGCTGTTTTTT
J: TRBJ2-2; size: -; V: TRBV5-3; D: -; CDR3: CARSLLTTGELFF; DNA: TGTGCCAGAAGCTTGCTTACCACCGGGGAGCTGTTTTTT
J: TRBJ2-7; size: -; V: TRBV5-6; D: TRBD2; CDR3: CASSLTSGPPGEQYF; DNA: TGTGCCAGCAGCCTGACTAGCGGGCCGCCGGGTGAGCAGTACTTC
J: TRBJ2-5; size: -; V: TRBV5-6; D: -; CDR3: CASSLAQETQYF; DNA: TGTGCCAGCAGCTTGGCCCAAGAGACCCAGTACTTC
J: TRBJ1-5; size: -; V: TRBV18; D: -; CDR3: CASSALHEGGERNQPQHF; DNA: TGTGCCAGCTCAGCACTGCATGAGGGGGGAGAAAGGAATCAGCCCCAGCATTTT
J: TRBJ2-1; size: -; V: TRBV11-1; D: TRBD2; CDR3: CASSARLAGSGEQFF; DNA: TGTGCCAGCAGCGCAAGACTAGCGGGATCTGGTGAGCAGTTCTTC
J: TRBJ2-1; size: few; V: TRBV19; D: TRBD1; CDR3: CASSIGIGRGIGNEQFF; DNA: TGTGCCAGTAGTATAGGAATCGGCAGGGGGATAGGGAATGAGCAGTTCTTC
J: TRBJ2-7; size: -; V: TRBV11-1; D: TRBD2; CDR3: CASSPPASGISYEQYF; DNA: TGTGCCAGCAGCCCCCCGGCTAGCGGGATATCCTACGAGCAGTACTTC
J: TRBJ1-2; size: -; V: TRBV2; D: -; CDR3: CASRKGWQAGGYTF; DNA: TGTGCCAGCAGGAAGGGTTGGCAGGCTGGGGGCTACACCTTC
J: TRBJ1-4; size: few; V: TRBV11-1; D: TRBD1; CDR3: CASSVGTGSNEKLFF; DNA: TGTGCCAGCAGCGTCGGGACAGGATCTAATGAAAAACTGTTTTTT
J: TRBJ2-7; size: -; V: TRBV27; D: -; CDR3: CASSPLLPYEQYF; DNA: TGTGCCAGCAGTCCCCTTCTGCCTTACGAGCAGTACTTC
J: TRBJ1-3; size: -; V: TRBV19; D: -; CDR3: CASSPDRSSGNTIYF; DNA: TGTGCCAGTAGTCCCGACAGGAGCTCTGGAAACACCATATATTTT
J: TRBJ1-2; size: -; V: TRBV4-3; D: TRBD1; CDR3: CASSQAPGQGGVYGYTF; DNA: TGCGCCAGCAGCCAAGCACCGGGACAGGGGGGAGTCTATGGCTACACCTTC
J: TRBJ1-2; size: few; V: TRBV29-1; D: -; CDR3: CSVEAAYGYTF; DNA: TGCAGCGTTGAGGCGGCCTATGGCTACACCTTC
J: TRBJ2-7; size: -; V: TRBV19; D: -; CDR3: CASSFRQEQYF; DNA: TGTGCCAGTAGTTTCCGACAGGAGCAGTACTTC
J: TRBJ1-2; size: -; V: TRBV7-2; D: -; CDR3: CASSLGSLETF; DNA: TGTGCCAGCAGCTTGGGCAGCTTGGAAACCTTC
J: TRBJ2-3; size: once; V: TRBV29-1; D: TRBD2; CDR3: CSGLTSGNTQYF; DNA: TGCAGCGGGTTGACTAGCGGGAATACGCAGTATTTT
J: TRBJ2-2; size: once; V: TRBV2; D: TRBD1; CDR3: CASSETGPSNTGELFF; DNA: TGTGCCAGCAGCGAGACAGGGCCCTCGAACACCGGGGAGCTGTTTTTT
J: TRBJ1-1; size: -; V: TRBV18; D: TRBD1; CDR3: CASSPLPPTGGGTEAFF; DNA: TGTGCCAGCTCACCCCTACCGCCGACAGGGGGCGGCACTGAAGCTTTCTTT
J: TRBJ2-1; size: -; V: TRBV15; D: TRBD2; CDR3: CATSRRLAGDNEQFF; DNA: TGTGCCACCAGCAGGCGACTAGCGGGAGATAATGAGCAGTTCTTC
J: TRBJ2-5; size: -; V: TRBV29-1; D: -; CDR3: CSVPDGETQYF; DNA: TGCAGCGTTCCGGACGGGGAGACCCAGTACTTC
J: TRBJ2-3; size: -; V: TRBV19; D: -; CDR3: CASSIFQGSTDTQYF; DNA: TGTGCCAGTAGTATTTTCCAGGGTTCCACAGATACGCAGTATTTT
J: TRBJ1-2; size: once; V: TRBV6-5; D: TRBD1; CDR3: CASSYPGQGYGYTF; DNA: TGTGCCAGCAGTTACCCGGGACAGGGGTATGGCTACACCTTC
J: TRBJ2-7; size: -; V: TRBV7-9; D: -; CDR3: CASSFWGSGYEQYF; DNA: TGTGCCAGCAGCTTCTGGGGATCTGGGTACGAGCAGTACTTC
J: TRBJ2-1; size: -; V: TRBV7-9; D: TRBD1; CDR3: CASSFPGTDNEQFF; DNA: TGTGCCAGCAGCTTTCCCGGGACAGACAATGAGCAGTTCTTC